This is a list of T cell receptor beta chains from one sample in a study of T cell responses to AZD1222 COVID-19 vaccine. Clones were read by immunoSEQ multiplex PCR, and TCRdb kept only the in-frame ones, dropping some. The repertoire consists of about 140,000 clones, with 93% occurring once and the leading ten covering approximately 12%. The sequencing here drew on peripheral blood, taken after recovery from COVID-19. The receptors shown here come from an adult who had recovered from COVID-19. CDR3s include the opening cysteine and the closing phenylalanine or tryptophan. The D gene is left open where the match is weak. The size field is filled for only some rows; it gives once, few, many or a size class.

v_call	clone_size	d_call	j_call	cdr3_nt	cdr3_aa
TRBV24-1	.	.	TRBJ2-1	TGTGCCACCAGTGGGGCGGCGGCAACGGTGGGGGATGAGCAGTTCTTC	CATSGAAATVGDEQFF
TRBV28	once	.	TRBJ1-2	TGTGCCAGCAGTTTATTCCCAGATGGCTACACCTTC	CASSLFPDGYTF
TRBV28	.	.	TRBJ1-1	TGTGCCAGCATCGATGACGCTGAAGCTTTCTTT	CASIDDAEAFF
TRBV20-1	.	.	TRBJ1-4	TGCAGTGCTACAGAAAGCGAAAAACTGTTTTTT	CSATESEKLFF
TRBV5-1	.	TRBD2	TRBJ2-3	TGCGCCAGCAGCCCGGGACTAGCGGTGGAGCTTACGCAGTATTTT	CASSPGLAVELTQYF
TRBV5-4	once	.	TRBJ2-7	TGTGCCAGCAGCTTAGCCGGGATCGACGGGGAGCAGTACTTC	CASSLAGIDGEQYF
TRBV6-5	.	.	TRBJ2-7	TGTGCCAGCAGTTACAAGGGGCCCTCCTACGAGCAGTACTTC	CASSYKGPSYEQYF
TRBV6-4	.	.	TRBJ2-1	TGTGCCAGCAGTGTCAGTGGAACTCCCAATGAGCAGTTCTTC	CASSVSGTPNEQFF
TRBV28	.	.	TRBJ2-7	TGTGCCAGCAGCCAAGCTGCCCCCCCGAGCTACGAGCAGTACTTC	CASSQAAPPSYEQYF
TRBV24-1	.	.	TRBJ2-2	TGTGCCACCAGTGACCCGCGGGGTCCCACCGGGGAGCTGTTTTTT	CATSDPRGPTGELFF
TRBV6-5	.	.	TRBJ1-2	TGTGCCAGCAGTTTCTCCCTTTTCGACAGTTTCTATGGCTACACCTTC	CASSFSLFDSFYGYTF
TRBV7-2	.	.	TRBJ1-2	TGTGCCAGCAGCTTATACGGCTATGGCTACACCTTC	CASSLYGYGYTF
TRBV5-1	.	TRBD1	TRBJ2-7	TGCGCCAGCAGCCTGGGACAGGGGGTATCCTACGAGCAGTACTTC	CASSLGQGVSYEQYF
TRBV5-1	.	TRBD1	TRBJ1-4	TGCGCCAGCAGCCGACAGGGTCTGAGCGAAAAACTGTTTTTT	CASSRQGLSEKLFF
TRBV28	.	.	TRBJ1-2	TGTGCCAGCAGTCTGCCCCTGCCATTCGGCTACACCTTC	CASSLPLPFGYTF
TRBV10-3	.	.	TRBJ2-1	TGTGCCATCAGTGATCAGGAGAGCGGCGATGAGCAGTTCTTC	CAISDQESGDEQFF
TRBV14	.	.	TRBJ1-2	TGTGCCAGCAGCCAAGGACATGTACCCTATGGCTACACCTTC	CASSQGHVPYGYTF
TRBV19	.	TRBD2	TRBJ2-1	TGTGCCAGTAGTATAGCCCCGGGACTAGCGGGACCGAGCTCCTACAATGAGCAGTTCTTC	CASSIAPGLAGPSSYNEQFF
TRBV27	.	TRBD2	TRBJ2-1	TGTGCCAGCACTTTAAGGGCTAGCGGGAGGGCCTACAATGAGCAGTTCTTC	CASTLRASGRAYNEQFF
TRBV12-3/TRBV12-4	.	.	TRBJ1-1	TGTGCCAGCAGAACACAGGGGAACACTGAAGCTTTCTTT	CASRTQGNTEAFF
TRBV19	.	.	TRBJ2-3	TGTGCCAGTAGTATAGTTGGCCCGGGGACAGATACGCAGTATTTT	CASSIVGPGTDTQYF
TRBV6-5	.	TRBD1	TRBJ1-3	TGTGCCAGCAGCCGGACAGGGCCTGGAAACACCATATATTTT	CASSRTGPGNTIYF
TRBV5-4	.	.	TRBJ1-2	TGTGCCAGCGCCACCTGGGAGGGAAGGGGCTACACCTTC	CASATWEGRGYTF
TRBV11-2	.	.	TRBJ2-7	TGTGCCAGCAGCCCATCTGGGAGGCCAAGCTCCTACGAGCAGTACTTC	CASSPSGRPSSYEQYF
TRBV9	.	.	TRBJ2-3	TGTGCCAGCAGCGTAGGTGTGGGAGCCACAGATACGCAGTATTTT	CASSVGVGATDTQYF
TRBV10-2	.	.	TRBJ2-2	TGCGCCAGCAGTGAGTCGAGGGCTGGCGGGGAGCTGTTTTTT	CASSESRAGGELFF
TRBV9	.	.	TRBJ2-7	TGTGCCAGCAGCCCCCGGCCCCAGGGCCACTACGAGCAGTACTTC	CASSPRPQGHYEQYF
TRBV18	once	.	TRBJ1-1	TGTGCCAGCTCAGGTTTGGCAGGGGAAGCTTTCTTT	CASSGLAGEAFF
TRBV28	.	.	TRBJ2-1	TGTGCACATTTGAAGGGTAATGAGCAGTTCTTC	CAHLKGNEQFF
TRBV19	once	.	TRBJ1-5	TGTGCCAGTAGCCTACAAGGTTTGAGCAATCAGCCCCAGCATTTT	CASSLQGLSNQPQHF
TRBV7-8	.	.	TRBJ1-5	TGTGCCAGCAGCTCTAGCCCGAATCAGCCCCAGCATTTT	CASSSSPNQPQHF
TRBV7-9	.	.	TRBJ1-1	TGTGCCAGCACCCTGGGGGTGAACACTGAAGCTTTCTTT	CASTLGVNTEAFF
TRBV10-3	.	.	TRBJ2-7	TGTGCCATCAGGGACACAGGGTTAACCTACGAGCAGTACTTC	CAIRDTGLTYEQYF
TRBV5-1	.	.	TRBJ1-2	TGCGCCAGCAGCCCCCTGTGGGGTAAGGATGGCTACACCTTC	CASSPLWGKDGYTF
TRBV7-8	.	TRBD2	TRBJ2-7	TGTGCCAGCAGCTACCCGGCCCCCGGGAGGGCCTACGAGCAGTACTTC	CASSYPAPGRAYEQYF
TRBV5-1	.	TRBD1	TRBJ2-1	TGCGCCAGCAGCTTGCCCGGGACAGGAACGTTCTTC	CASSLPGTGTFF
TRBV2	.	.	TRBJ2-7	TGTGCCAGCAGTGGGGGTTACGAGCAGTACTTC	CASSGGYEQYF
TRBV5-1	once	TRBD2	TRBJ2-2	TGCGCCAGCAGCTTGGGCGGAACTAGCGGGAGACGGGAGCTGTTTTTT	CASSLGGTSGRRELFF
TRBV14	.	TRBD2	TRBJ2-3	TGTGCCAGCAGCTTAAGTCGGCCCGGGACTAGCCCAGATACGCAGTATTTT	CASSLSRPGTSPDTQYF
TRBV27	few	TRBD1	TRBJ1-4	TGTGCCAGCAGTTTATTGGGTTCGGGCAGGGGGGCTGAAAAACTGTTTTTT	CASSLLGSGRGAEKLFF
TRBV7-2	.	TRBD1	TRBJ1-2	TGTGCCAGCAGCTTAGAGGGGGCGAACTATGGCTACACCTTC	CASSLEGANYGYTF
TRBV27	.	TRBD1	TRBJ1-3	TGTGCCAGCAGTCCCAGGGGGCCTGAAAACACCATATATTTT	CASSPRGPENTIYF
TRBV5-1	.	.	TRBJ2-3	TGCGCCAGCAGCTTGGGAGGAGGGGGGACAGATACGCAGTATTTT	CASSLGGGGTDTQYF
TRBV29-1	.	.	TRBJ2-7	TGCAGCGTTGGACCCCGACAAGGTTCCTACGAGCAGTACTTC	CSVGPRQGSYEQYF
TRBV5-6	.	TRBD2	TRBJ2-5	TGTGCCAGCAGCATGTTGAGCGGGAGGGCCGGAAAGACCCAGTACTTC	CASSMLSGRAGKTQYF
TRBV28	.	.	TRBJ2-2	TGTGCCACCACTACAGGATACACCGGGGAGCTGTTTTTT	CATTTGYTGELFF
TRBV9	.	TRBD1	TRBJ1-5	TGTGCCAGCAGCGTAGAGGGGGCGGACAATCAGCCCCAGCATTTT	CASSVEGADNQPQHF
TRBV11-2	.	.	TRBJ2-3	TGTGCCAGCAGCTTACTAGGGCAGGCTACAGATACGCAGTATTTT	CASSLLGQATDTQYF
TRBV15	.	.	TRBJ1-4	TGTGCCACCAGCAGAGTGGGAGCGTCTCCGGGACCTAATGAAAAACTGTTTTTT	CATSRVGASPGPNEKLFF
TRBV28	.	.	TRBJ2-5	TGTGCCAGCAGTTACGGGCCAGTCGAAAAGACCCAGTACTTC	CASSYGPVEKTQYF
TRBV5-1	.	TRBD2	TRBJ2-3	TGCGCCAGCAGCTTGGCCGGGGGAGGGTCAGATACGCAGTATTTT	CASSLAGGGSDTQYF
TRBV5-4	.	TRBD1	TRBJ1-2	TGTGCCAGCAGCGAGGACAGGGGGCAAGTTGGCTACACCTTC	CASSEDRGQVGYTF
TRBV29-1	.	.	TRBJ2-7	TGCAGCGTTGTGAGGAGCCTCCACGAGCAGTACTTC	CSVVRSLHEQYF